The subject of this entry is one T cell receptor beta chain. This sample stems from a study of blood T cell repertoires in COVID-19. Study-wide background: Acute-phase and convalescent COVID-19 samples originated in the United States, Italy and Spain. In each case, the material was cDNA or gDNA derived from T cells, B-cell-depleted T cells, or PBMCs.

Cohort placement rested on clinical history that participants reported themselves. In the source study's methods: By means of reference gene primer amplification, nucleated cell counts were estimated. Libraries were prepared by immunoSEQ multiplex PCR; TCRdb keeps only in-frame clonotypes and omits some of them. V, J and clone size were drawn from that table, and D and trimming were deduced from the DNA. This table holds approximately 180,000 clones, 85% found once. The sequence came from a man aged 40-49 years who had recovered from COVID-19. Sequences were obtained from PBMCs or T cells enriched from blood (not recorded which).

The CDR3 sequence: CASSVGGGRAAETQYF. In DNA form, the CDR3 reads TGTGCCAGCAGCGTAGGGGGCGGGAGGGCCGCAGAGACCCAGTACTTC. This sequence joins TRBV9 and TRBJ2-5, with 9 bases lining up with TRBD2. From germline, CDR1 is SGDLS and CDR2 YYNGEE. Trimming took 0 bases from V and 4 from J; bases not matched to a gene: 7. The CDR3 consists of 16 residues.